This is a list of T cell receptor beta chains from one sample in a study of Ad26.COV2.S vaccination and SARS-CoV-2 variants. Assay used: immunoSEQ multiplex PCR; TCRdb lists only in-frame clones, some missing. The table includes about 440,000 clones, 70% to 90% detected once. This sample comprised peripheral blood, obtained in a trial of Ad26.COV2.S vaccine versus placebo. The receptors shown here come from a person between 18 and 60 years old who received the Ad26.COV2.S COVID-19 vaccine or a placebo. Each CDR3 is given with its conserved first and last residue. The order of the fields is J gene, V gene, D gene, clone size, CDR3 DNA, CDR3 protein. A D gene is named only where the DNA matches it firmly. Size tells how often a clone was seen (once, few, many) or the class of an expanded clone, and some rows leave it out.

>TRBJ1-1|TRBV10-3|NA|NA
TGTGCCATCAGTGCGCTCAGGTGGGGCACTGAAGCTTTCTTT
CAISALRWGTEAFF
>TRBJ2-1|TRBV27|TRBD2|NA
TGTGCCAGCAGCCCGGGGGAGCGGGAGCGTTTTGAGCAGTTCTTC
CASSPGERERFEQFF
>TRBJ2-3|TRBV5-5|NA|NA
TGTGCCAGCAGCTTGGGTGTAGATACGCAGTATTTT
CASSLGVDTQYF
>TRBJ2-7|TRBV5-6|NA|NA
TGTGCCAGCAGCTTCCAACAGGGAGGCGAGCAGTACTTC
CASSFQQGGEQYF
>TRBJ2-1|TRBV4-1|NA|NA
TGCGCCAGCAGCCATCGCTGGCAACCGGACAATGAGCAGTTCTTC
CASSHRWQPDNEQFF
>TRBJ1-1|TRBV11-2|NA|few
TGTGCCAGCAGCTTATTGGTCGGGACCAAGAACACTGAAGCTTTCTTT
CASSLLVGTKNTEAFF
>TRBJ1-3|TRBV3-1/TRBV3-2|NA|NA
TGTGCCAGCAGCCAAGGCAGGGCTGGAAACACCATATATTTT
CASSQGRAGNTIYF
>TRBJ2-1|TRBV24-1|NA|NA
TGTGCCACCAGTGGGCGGGACTATGAGCAGTTCTTC
CATSGRDYEQFF
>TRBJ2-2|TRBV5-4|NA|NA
TGTGCCAGCAGCCCCCTAGCGAACACCGGGGAGCTGTTTTTT
CASSPLANTGELFF
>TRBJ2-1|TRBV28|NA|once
TGTGCCAGCAGTCGACGACAGAAGTACAATGAGCAGTTCTTC
CASSRRQKYNEQFF